This T cell receptor beta chain is from a study of T-cell memory formation after mild COVID-19. Germline V gene lookup returns CDR1 DFQATT and CDR2 SNEGSKA (reference sequence). V shed 8 bases and J 5 bases; nucleotides not matched to a gene: 10. The length of the CDR3 is 13 residues. A remark on this clonotype: Its antigen remains unknown.

5'RACE primed at constant segments yielded TCR alpha and TCR beta cDNA libraries bearing sample barcodes and UMIs. Via MiXCR, TCRdb re-called the 5' RACE reads, giving one row per CDR3 protein. Counted here are about 140,000 distinct CDR3 sequences, 15% to 20% occurring once; the ten biggest clones make up over 2%. General study findings and limits: Later expanders leaned toward CD4+, whereas clones contracting from day 15 to 85 were balanced CD4/CD8.

This receptor was obtained from an adult woman who had mild COVID-19 (a few samples of this study predate the infection). Cell type and time point are not known. The sequencing input was PBMCs or a T cell subset sorted from them (not recorded which). The chain is built from TRBV20-1 and TRBJ1-1, with 8 bases identical to TRBD1. The DNA for the CDR3 is TGCAGTATCCCTTACAGGGGGAGGACTGAAGCTTTCTTT. The encoded protein is CSIPYRGRTEAFF.